These T cell receptor beta chains were read from a single sample in a study of cytomegalovirus exposure and HLA in healthy donors. Produced via immunoSEQ multiplex PCR; TCRdb's table is partial and in-frame only. The data hold some 95,000 clones, with 60% to 85% observed a single time. Sequencing was performed on PBMCs. The origin of the receptors is a man aged 45 to 65 in good health and CMV-seropositive. CDR3s include the opening cysteine and the closing phenylalanine or tryptophan. A D gene is named only where the DNA matches it firmly. Size tells how often a clone was seen (once, few, many) or the class of an expanded clone, and some rows leave it out.

>TRBV18|-|TRBJ2-7|-|16
CASSPPRSQGRDEQYF
TGTGCCAGCTCACCACCTCGGTCGCAGGGGCGGGACGAGCAGTACTTC
>TRBV18|-|TRBJ1-2|once|13
CASSPDRTYGYTF
TGTGCCAGCTCACCTGACAGGACCTATGGCTACACCTTC
>TRBV5-4|-|TRBJ1-2|few|15
CASSSGGRGDGGYTF
TGTGCCAGCAGCTCTGGAGGCAGGGGAGATGGTGGCTACACCTTC
>TRBV19|TRBD1|TRBJ1-5|-|18
CASSTVPGRQGSNQPQHF
TGTGCCAGTAGTACAGTACCTGGGCGACAGGGTAGCAATCAGCCCCAGCATTTT
>TRBV5-4|-|TRBJ1-3|few|12
CASKGSGNTIYF
TGTGCTTCAAAGGGGTCTGGAAACACCATATATTTT
>TRBV2|-|TRBJ2-1|-|11
CASSELEKQFF
TGCGCCAGCAGTGAATTGGAGAAGCAGTTCTTC
>TRBV29-1|-|TRBJ2-5|-|14
CSVGRGIGGETQYF
TGCAGCGTTGGGCGCGGCATCGGGGGAGAGACCCAGTACTTC
>TRBV5-6|-|TRBJ1-2|once|13
CASSFLTEDGYTF
TGTGCCAGCAGCTTTTTAACAGAAGATGGCTACACCTTC
>TRBV7-2|-|TRBJ2-3|-|16
CASSSTPNGGADTQYF
TGTGCCAGCAGCTCGACCCCTAACGGGGGTGCAGATACGCAGTATTTT
>TRBV18|-|TRBJ2-5|-|11
CASSPSETQYF
TGTGCCAGCTCACCCTCAGAGACCCAGTACTTC
>TRBV2|TRBD1|TRBJ2-7|few|16
CASSESTGTEGFEQYF
TGTGCCAGCAGTGAAAGTACCGGGACAGAGGGTTTCGAGCAGTACTTC
>TRBV6-5|-|TRBJ1-1|-|15
CASSLNAPGYTEAFF
TGTGCCAGCAGCCTGAACGCGCCAGGGTACACTGAAGCTTTCTTT
>TRBV5-6|-|TRBJ2-5|-|14
CASSRGRFQETQYF
TGTGCCAGCAGTAGGGGCCGCTTCCAAGAGACCCAGTACTTC
>TRBV5-1|-|TRBJ2-1|-|15
CASSSGHNKMGEQFF
TGCGCCAGCAGCTCGGGACACAACAAAATGGGGGAGCAGTTCTTC
>TRBV19|TRBD2|TRBJ2-1|-|15
CASSMRSGGFNEQFF
TGTGCCAGTAGTATGCGAAGCGGGGGATTCAATGAGCAGTTCTTC
>TRBV7-2|TRBD2|TRBJ2-3|-|17
CASSLAGPGGLTDTQYF
TGTGCCAGCAGCTTAGCGGGGCCGGGGGGTCTCACAGATACGCAGTATTTT
>TRBV6-5|TRBD1|TRBJ1-2|-|15
CASSSPNDRDYGYTF
TGTGCCAGCAGTTCCCCAAACGACAGGGACTATGGCTACACCTTC
>TRBV7-8|-|TRBJ1-4|-|15
CASSLRQGFNEKLFF
TGTGCCAGCAGCTTACGGCAGGGGTTTAATGAAAAACTGTTTTTT
>TRBV6-1|-|TRBJ1-5|-|15
CASAGGDSRNQPQHF
TGTGCCAGCGCCGGGGGTGACAGTCGCAATCAGCCCCAGCATTTT
>TRBV5-6|TRBD2|TRBJ2-7|-|15
CASSPGLAGVYEQYF
TGTGCCAGCAGCCCGGGACTAGCGGGGGTCTACGAGCAGTACTTC
>TRBV4-3|TRBD1|TRBJ1-6|-|15
CASSRSGGGDSPLHF
TGCGCCAGCAGCCGATCAGGGGGCGGTGATTCACCCCTCCACTTT
>TRBV9|TRBD1|TRBJ2-3|-|17
CASSGRDRGTLTDTQYF
TGTGCCAGCAGCGGCCGGGACAGGGGCACCCTCACAGATACGCAGTATTTT
>TRBV19|-|TRBJ1-5|-|15
CASSPDRFGGQPQHF
TGTGCCAGTAGTCCTGACAGATTTGGCGGTCAGCCCCAGCATTTT
>TRBV18|TRBD1|TRBJ1-2|-|14
CASSDGQGAYGYTF
TGTGCCAGCTCAGACGGACAGGGTGCCTATGGCTACACCTTC
>TRBV29-1|-|TRBJ1-2|-|11
CSVEVYGGYPF
TGCAGCGTTGAAGTGTATGGGGGCTACCCCTTC
>TRBV28|-|TRBJ1-1|-|14
CASRPNAKNTEAFF
TGTGCCAGCAGACCTAATGCTAAAAACACTGAAGCTTTCTTT
>TRBV7-9|TRBD1|TRBJ1-5|-|18
CASSLGSGTGFRNQPQHF
TGTGCCAGCAGCTTAGGGTCCGGGACAGGGTTCCGGAATCAGCCCCAGCATTTT
>TRBV6-5|TRBD1|TRBJ1-2|few|13
CASRRLQGDGYTF
TGTGCCAGCAGGAGGTTACAGGGGGATGGCTACACCTTC
>TRBV6-4|TRBD1|TRBJ2-7|-|13
CASSPGTGGEQYF
TGTGCCAGCAGTCCCGGGACAGGGGGCGAGCAGTACTTC
>TRBV5-4|-|TRBJ2-7|-|14
CASSLVRGSYEQYF
TGTGCCAGCAGCTTGGTAAGGGGTTCCTACGAGCAGTACTTC
>TRBV11-1|-|TRBJ1-1|-|14
CASSLDPWGAEAFF
TGTGCCAGCAGCTTAGACCCCTGGGGCGCTGAAGCTTTCTTT
>TRBV5-1|TRBD1|TRBJ1-1|few|15
CASSFNRGQGTEAFF
TGCGCCAGCAGCTTTAACAGGGGACAGGGCACTGAAGCTTTCTTT
>TRBV28|-|TRBJ1-6|-|12
CASIRGNSPLHF
TGTGCCAGCATCCGGGGTAATTCACCCCTCCACTTT
>TRBV6-5|TRBD1|TRBJ2-5|-|13
CASSRTGMETQYF
TGTGCCAGCAGCAGGACAGGGATGGAGACCCAGTACTTC
>TRBV7-9|TRBD2|TRBJ2-1|-|16
CSSSWALTSGHNEQFF
TGTTCCAGCAGCTGGGCCCTGACTAGCGGGCACAATGAGCAGTTCTTC
>TRBV7-2|-|TRBJ2-1|-|11
CASSLAYEQFF
TGTGCCAGCAGCCTAGCCTATGAGCAGTTCTTC
>TRBV5-1|-|TRBJ2-5|-|13
CASSLAQQETQYF
TGCGCCAGCAGCTTGGCCCAACAAGAGACCCAGTACTTC
>TRBV5-1|TRBD1|TRBJ2-1|-|15
CASSLLGQGDNEQFF
TGCGCCAGCAGCTTGTTGGGACAGGGGGATAATGAGCAGTTCTTC
>TRBV2|TRBD1|TRBJ2-7|-|14
CASSERQGAYEQYF
TGTGCCAGCAGTGAACGACAGGGGGCATACGAGCAGTACTTC
>TRBV6-1|-|TRBJ1-4|-|16
CASSESLLSWGEKLFF
TGTGCCAGCAGTGAATCCCTTTTAAGTTGGGGCGAAAAACTGTTTTTT
>TRBV7-8|-|TRBJ2-1|few|18
CASSLGVAGPLTHNEQFF
TGTGCCAGCAGCTTAGGAGTGGCGGGCCCACTTACCCACAATGAGCAGTTCTTC
>TRBV5-1|-|TRBJ1-5|-|15
CASSLEGGENQPQNF
TGCGCCAGCAGCTTGGAGGGAGGGGAAAATCAGCCCCAGAATTTT
>TRBV19|TRBD1|TRBJ2-7|-|14
CASSQQGASYEQYF
TGTGCCAGTAGCCAACAGGGGGCCTCATACGAGCAGTACTTC
>TRBV5-6|-|TRBJ1-6|-|13
CASSPGGSSPLNF
TGTGCCAGCAGCCCGGGGGGGAGTTCACCCCTCAACTTT
>TRBV5-1|-|TRBJ2-2|-|15
CASSLDGWNTGELFF
TGCGCCAGCAGCTTGGACGGGTGGAACACCGGGGAGCTGTTTTTT
>TRBV6-5|-|TRBJ2-7|-|14
CASKNGGPAYEQYF
TGTGCCAGCAAGAACGGGGGGCCAGCCTACGAGCAGTACTTC
>TRBV7-2|-|TRBJ1-2|-|15
CASSRVSGANYGYTF
TGTGCCAGCAGCCGCGTATCGGGAGCTAACTATGGCTACACCTTC
>TRBV18|TRBD1|TRBJ1-4|-|15
CASSPRGQGSEKLFF
TGTGCCAGCTCACCAAGGGGACAGGGAAGCGAAAAACTGTTTTTT
>TRBV5-1|TRBD1|TRBJ2-7|-|14
CASMWDRGGYEQYF
TGCGCCAGCATGTGGGACAGGGGAGGTTATGAGCAGTACTTC
>TRBV27|TRBD2|TRBJ2-2|-|14
CASSLSGVHGELFF
TGTGCCAGCAGTTTAAGCGGGGTGCACGGGGAGCTGTTTTTT
>TRBV7-6|-|TRBJ2-2|-|17
CASSLGRDRANTGELFF
TGTGCCAGCAGCTTAGGGCGGGACAGAGCGAACACCGGGGAGCTGTTTTTT
>TRBV6-6|-|TRBJ2-5|few|11
CASISGETQYF
TGTGCCAGCATCTCGGGGGAGACCCAGTACTTC
>TRBV6-5|TRBD1|TRBJ1-6|-|15
CASSSKWTGNSPLHF
TGTGCCAGCAGTTCCAAGTGGACAGGGAATTCACCCCTCCACTTT
>TRBV7-2|TRBD1|TRBJ2-7|-|15
CASSTPGQRSYEQYF
TGTGCCAGCAGCACGCCGGGACAGAGATCCTACGAGCAGTACTTC
>TRBV19|-|TRBJ2-1|-|15
CASSIAVASYNEQFF
TGTGCCAGTAGTATAGCGGTAGCGTCCTACAATGAGCAGTTCTTC
>TRBV7-9|TRBD2|TRBJ2-1|-|16
CASSLRRGDENNEQFF
TGTGCCAGCAGCCTGAGACGGGGGGACGAAAACAATGAGCAGTTCTTC
>TRBV28|-|TRBJ2-1|-|16
CASSIIPQAAKNEQFF
TGTGCCAGCAGTATCATACCCCAAGCAGCGAAAAATGAGCAGTTCTTC
>TRBV7-2|-|TRBJ1-5|-|13
CASSERTNQPQHF
TGTGCCAGCAGCGAACGGACTAATCAGCCCCAGCATTTT
>TRBV27|-|TRBJ2-7|-|12
CASSSHNYEQYF
TGTGCCAGCAGTTCTCACAACTACGAGCAGTACTTC
>TRBV2|-|TRBJ1-4|-|16
CASSEWQSGVNEKLFF
TGTGCCAGCAGTGAATGGCAGTCGGGGGTTAATGAAAAACTGTTTTTT